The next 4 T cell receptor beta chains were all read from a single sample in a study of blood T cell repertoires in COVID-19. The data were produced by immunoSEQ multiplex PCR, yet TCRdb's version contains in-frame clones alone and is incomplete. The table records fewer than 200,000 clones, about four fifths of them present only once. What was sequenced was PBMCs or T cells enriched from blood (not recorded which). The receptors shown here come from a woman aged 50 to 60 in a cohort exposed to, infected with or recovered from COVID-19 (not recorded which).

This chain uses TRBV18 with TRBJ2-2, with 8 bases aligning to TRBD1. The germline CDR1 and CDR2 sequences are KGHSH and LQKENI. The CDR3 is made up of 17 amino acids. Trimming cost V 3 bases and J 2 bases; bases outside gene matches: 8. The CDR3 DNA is TGTGCCAGCTCACCCCAGAGACAGGGGCATAACACCGGGGAGCTGTTTTTT. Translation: CASSPQRQGHNTGELFF.

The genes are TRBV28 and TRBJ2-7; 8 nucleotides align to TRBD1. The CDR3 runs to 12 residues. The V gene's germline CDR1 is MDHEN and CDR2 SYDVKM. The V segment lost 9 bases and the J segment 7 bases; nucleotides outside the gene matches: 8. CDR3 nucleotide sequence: TGTGCCAGTGACAGGGGCTTAGGGGAGCAGTACTTC. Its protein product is CASDRGLGEQYF.

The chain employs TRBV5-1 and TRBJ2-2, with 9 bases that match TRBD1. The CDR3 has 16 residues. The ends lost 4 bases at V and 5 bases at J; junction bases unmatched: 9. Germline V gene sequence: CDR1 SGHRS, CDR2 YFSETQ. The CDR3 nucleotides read TGCGCCAGCAGCCCGGATGAGACAGGGGGAACCGGGGAGCTGTTTTTT. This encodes CASSPDETGGTGELFF.

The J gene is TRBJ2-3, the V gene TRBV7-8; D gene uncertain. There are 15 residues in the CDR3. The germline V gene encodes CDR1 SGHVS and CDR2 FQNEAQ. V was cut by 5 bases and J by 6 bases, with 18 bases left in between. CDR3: CASSQPDSASDTQYF. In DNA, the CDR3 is TGTGCCAGCAGCCAACCTGACTCGGCGAGCGATACGCAGTATTTT.